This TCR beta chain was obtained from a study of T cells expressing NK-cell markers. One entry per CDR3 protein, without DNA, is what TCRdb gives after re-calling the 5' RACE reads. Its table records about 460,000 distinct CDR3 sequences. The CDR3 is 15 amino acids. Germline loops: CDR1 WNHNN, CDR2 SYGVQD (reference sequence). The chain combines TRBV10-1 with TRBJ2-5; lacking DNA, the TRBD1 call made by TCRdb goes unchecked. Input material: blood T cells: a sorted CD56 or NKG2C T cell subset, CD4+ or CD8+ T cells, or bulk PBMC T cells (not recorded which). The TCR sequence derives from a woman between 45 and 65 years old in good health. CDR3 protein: CASSERRGGMETQYF.